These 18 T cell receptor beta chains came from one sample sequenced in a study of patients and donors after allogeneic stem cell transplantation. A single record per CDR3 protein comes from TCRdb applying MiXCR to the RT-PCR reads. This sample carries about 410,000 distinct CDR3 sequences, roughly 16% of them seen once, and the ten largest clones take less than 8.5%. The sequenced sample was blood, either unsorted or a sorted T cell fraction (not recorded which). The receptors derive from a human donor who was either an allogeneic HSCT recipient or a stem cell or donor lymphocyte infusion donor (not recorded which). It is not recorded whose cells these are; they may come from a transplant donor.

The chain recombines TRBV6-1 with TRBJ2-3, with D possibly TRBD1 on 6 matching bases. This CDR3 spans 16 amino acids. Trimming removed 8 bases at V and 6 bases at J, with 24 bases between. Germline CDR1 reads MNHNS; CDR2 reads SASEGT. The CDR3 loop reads CASGRFGTTPLDTQYF. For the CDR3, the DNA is TGTGCCAGCGGACGTTTCGGGACAACCCCCCTGGATACGCAGTATTTT.

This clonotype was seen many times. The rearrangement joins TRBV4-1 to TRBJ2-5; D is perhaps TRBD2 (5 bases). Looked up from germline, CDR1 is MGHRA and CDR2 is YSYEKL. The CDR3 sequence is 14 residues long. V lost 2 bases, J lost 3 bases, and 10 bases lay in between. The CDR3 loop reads CASSQISAKETQYF. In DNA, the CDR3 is TGCGCCAGCAGCCAAATTAGCGCGAAAGAGACCCAGTACTTC.

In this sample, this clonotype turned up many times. As DNA, the CDR3 is TGTGCCAGCAGAGGGACTAGCGGGATTATTTACAATGAGCAGTTCTTC. This encodes CASRGTSGIIYNEQFF. The gene calls are TRBV27 and TRBJ2-1, with TRBD2 matching 13 bases. The CDR3 contains 16 residues. Per the germline V gene, CDR1 is MNHEY and CDR2 is SMNVEV (reference sequence). V lost 6 bases, J lost 4 bases, and 6 bases stayed unmatched.

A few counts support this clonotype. Written as DNA, the CDR3 is TGTGCCAGCAGCCAAGTCGGGACAGGGGGTAGGAGTGAGCAGTTCTTC. Amino acids: CASSQVGTGGRSEQFF. The V and J genes are TRBV3-1 and TRBJ2-1; 11 bases agree with TRBD1. The CDR3 runs 16 residues. The V segment lost 1 base and the J segment 9 bases; nucleotides outside the gene matches: 8. Germline-derived CDR1 and CDR2 are LGHDT and YNNKEL (reference sequence).

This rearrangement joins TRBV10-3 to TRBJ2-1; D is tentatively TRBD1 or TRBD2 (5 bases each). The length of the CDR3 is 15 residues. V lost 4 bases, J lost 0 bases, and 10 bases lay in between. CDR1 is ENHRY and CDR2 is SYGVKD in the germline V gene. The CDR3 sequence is CAISGRGASYNEQFF. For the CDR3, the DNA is TGTGCCATCAGTGGTCGAGGGGCCTCCTACAATGAGCAGTTCTTC.

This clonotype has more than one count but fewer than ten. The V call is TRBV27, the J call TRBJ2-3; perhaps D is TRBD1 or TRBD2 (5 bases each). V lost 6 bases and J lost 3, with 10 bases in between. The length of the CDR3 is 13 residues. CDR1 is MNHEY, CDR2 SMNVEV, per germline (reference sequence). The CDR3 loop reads CASRQGETDTQYF. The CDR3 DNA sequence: TGTGCCAGCAGGCAGGGAGAAACAGATACGCAGTATTTT.

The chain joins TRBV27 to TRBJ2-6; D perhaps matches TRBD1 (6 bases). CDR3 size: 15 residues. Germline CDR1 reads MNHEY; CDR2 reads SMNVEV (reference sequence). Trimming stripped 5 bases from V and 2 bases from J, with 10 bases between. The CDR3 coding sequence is TGTGCCAGCAGTCACAGGGCTGCTGGGGCCAACGTCCTGACTTTC. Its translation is CASSHRAAGANVLTF.

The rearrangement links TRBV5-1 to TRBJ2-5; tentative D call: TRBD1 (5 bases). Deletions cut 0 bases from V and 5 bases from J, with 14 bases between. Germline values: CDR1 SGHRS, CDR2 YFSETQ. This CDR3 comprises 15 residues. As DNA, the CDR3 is TGCGCCAGCAGCTTGGGGCCCAGGGTCCCCGAGACCCAGTACTTC. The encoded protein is CASSLGPRVPETQYF.

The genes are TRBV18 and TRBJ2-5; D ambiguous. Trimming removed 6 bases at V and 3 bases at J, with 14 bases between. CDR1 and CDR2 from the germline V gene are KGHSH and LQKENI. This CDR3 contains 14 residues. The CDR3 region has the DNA TGTGCCAGCTCCACCCGGCTGGCGGAAGAGACCCAGTACTTC. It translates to CASSTRLAEETQYF.

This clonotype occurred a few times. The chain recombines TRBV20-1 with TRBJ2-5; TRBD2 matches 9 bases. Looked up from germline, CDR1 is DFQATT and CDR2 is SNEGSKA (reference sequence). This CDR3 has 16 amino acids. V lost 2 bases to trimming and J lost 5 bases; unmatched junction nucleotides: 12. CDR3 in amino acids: CSARTVSGGQWETQYF. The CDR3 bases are TGCAGTGCTAGAACGGTTAGCGGGGGCCAGTGGGAGACCCAGTACTTC.

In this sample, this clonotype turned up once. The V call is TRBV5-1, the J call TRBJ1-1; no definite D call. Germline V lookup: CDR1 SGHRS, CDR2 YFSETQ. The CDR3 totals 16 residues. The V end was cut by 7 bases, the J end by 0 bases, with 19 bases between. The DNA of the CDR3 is TGCGCCAGCGAGTTATTGCGGGTTAAAATGAACACTGAAGCTTTCTTT. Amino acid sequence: CASELLRVKMNTEAFF. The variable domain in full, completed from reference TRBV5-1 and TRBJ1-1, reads KAGVTQTPRYLIKTRGQQVTLSCSPISGHRSVSWYQQTPGQGLQFLFEYFSETQRNKGNFPGRFSGRQFSNSRSEMNVSTLELGDSALYLCASELLRVKMNTEAFFGQGTRLTVV.

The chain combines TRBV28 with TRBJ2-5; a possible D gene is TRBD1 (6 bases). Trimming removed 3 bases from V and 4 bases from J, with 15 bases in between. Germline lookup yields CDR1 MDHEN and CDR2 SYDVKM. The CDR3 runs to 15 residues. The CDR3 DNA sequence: TGTGCCAGCAGTTTGCGCAGGGGAGTAGGAGAGACCCAGTACTTC. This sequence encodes CASSLRRGVGETQYF.

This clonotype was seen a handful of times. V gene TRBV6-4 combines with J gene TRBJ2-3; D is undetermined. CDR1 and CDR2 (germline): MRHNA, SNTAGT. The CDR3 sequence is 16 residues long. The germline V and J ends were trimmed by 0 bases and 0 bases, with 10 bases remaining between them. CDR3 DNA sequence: TGTGCCAGCAGTGACTCCGACACCACTAGCACAGATACGCAGTATTTT. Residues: CASSDSDTTSTDTQYF.

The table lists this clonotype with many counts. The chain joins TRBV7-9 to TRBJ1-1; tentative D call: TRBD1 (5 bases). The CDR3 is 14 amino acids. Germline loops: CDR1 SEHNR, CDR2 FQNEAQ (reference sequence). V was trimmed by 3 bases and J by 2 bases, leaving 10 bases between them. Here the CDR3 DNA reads TGTGCCAGCAGCTTTGGACAAAGTAACACTGAAGCTTTCTTT. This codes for CASSFGQSNTEAFF.

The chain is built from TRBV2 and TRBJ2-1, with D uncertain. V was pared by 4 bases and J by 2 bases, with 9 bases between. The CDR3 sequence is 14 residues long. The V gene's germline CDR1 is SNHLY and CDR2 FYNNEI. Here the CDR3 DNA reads TGTGCCAGCAGTGGGGCCCCCCCCTACAATGAGCAGTTCTTC. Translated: CASSGAPPYNEQFF.

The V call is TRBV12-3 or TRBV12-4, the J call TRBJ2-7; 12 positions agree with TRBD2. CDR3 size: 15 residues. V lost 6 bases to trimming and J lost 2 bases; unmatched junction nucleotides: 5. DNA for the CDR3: TGTGCCAGCAGACGGACTAGCGGGAATCCCTACGAGCAGTACTTC. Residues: CASRRTSGNPYEQYF.

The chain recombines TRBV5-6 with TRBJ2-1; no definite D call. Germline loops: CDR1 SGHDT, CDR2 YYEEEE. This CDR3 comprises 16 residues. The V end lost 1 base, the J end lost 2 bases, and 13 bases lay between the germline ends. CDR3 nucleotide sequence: TGTGCCAGCAGCTTGAGAACTCCTCCTCCCTACAATGAGCAGTTCTTC. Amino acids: CASSLRTPPPYNEQFF.

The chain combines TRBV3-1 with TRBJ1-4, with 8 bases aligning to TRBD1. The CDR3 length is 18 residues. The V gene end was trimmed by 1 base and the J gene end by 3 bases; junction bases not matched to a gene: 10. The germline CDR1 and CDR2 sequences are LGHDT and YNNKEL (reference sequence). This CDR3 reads CASSQASRGRRANEKLFF. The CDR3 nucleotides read TGTGCCAGCAGCCAAGCCAGCAGGGGGCGCAGGGCTAATGAAAAACTGTTTTTT.